The rows below give T cell receptor beta chains drawn from one sample of a study of response to subunit inactivated influenza vaccine. One entry per CDR3 protein results from TCRdb running MiXCR on the RT-PCR reads. Here the sample spans approximately 480,000 distinct CDR3 sequences, around 9.9% being singletons. The material sequenced was PBMCs from blood, taken 35 to 45 days after vaccination. Receptors originate from a man aged 45-60 years who received an inactivated influenza vaccine. Each CDR3 is given with its conserved first and last residue. Clone sizes are given selectively: once, few, many, or a class where the clone is expanded.

V	length	J	size	CDR3
TRBV24-1	12	TRBJ2-2	few	CATSDLTGELFF
TRBV5-1	16	TRBJ2-1	NA	CASSYGRGGAGNEQFF
TRBV7-2	13	TRBJ2-7	many	CASSLHRGYEQYF
TRBV10-3	14	TRBJ1-6	NA	CAIGTGYSNSPLHF
TRBV9	15	TRBJ2-7	few	CASSGGQGPSYEQYF
TRBV5-6	12	TRBJ2-1	NA	CASSLWGTEQFF
TRBV5-1	15	TRBJ2-5	many	CASSLDAGHQETQYF
TRBV6-5	15	TRBJ2-3	NA	CASSYSDRVGDTQYF
TRBV10-3	14	TRBJ2-3	few	CAIRGTGSTDTQYF
TRBV15	13	TRBJ2-4	many	CATSRWDKAIQYF
TRBV29-1	15	TRBJ2-3	many	CSVEVGGTSTDTQYF
TRBV29-1	13	TRBJ2-7	few	CSVRGQSSYEQYF
TRBV20-1	18	TRBJ2-1	few	CSARRGTSGALGPNEQFF
TRBV5-5	14	TRBJ1-1	few	CASIPQGRNTEAFF
TRBV25-1	14	TRBJ2-7	NA	CASSVAGVDYEQYF
TRBV7-2	14	TRBJ1-2	NA	CASSLSYSQIGYTF
TRBV12-3/TRBV12-4	14	TRBJ1-1	NA	CASGQAGMNTEAFF
TRBV7-6	16	TRBJ2-2	many	CASSLEGGSNTGELFF
TRBV4-1	15	TRBJ2-7	few	CASSQEETIVFEQYF
TRBV10-3	17	TRBJ2-3	NA	CAISESGRLDSTDTQYF
TRBV4-1	15	TRBJ2-7	many	CASSQMEGVGYEQYF
TRBV12-3/TRBV12-4	13	TRBJ1-2	many	CASSLARGYGYTF
TRBV25-1	15	TRBJ1-1	few	CASSEYRRGDTEAFF
TRBV20-1	15	TRBJ2-3	many	CSAKGLAGDTDTQYF
TRBV20-1	13	TRBJ2-1	NA	CSATGGSYNEQFF
TRBV20-1	15	TRBJ2-5	few	CSARVGAEYQETQYF
TRBV20-1	17	TRBJ2-1	NA	CSARSGRGLKHNNEQFF
TRBV20-1	15	TRBJ1-5	few	CSARDPRGSNQPQHF
TRBV6-1	16	TRBJ2-1	many	CASSPYTGGSYNEQFF
TRBV24-1	16	TRBJ2-1	few	CATSDLQGTSYNEQFF
TRBV5-1	15	TRBJ2-5	few	CASSPGQGAEETQYF
TRBV5-1	17	TRBJ2-2	NA	CASSLGARGANTGELFF
TRBV7-9	15	TRBJ2-1	many	CASSFVASGYNEQFF
TRBV6-5	12	TRBJ1-5	NA	CASSGAGQPQHF
TRBV28	16	TRBJ2-3	many	CASSLWGRGSTDTQYF
TRBV10-2	15	TRBJ2-1	NA	CASDSKRGGVNEQFF
TRBV4-3	16	TRBJ2-1	few	CASSHSTGGGEREQFF
TRBV12-3/TRBV12-4	14	TRBJ2-7	NA	CASSSRTSGGEQYF
TRBV20-1	17	TRBJ2-7	many	CSARALLDSGRSYEQYF
TRBV2	14	TRBJ1-5	NA	CASTVQGSNQPQHF
TRBV5-1	14	TRBJ1-1	NA	CASATGAENTEAFF
TRBV28	13	TRBJ2-3	many	CASSLGVGDTQYF
TRBV29-1	12	TRBJ1-2	many	CSVVLRNYGYTF
TRBV4-1	16	TRBJ1-2	few	CASSRDPGRNNYGYTF
TRBV27	18	TRBJ2-3	few	CASSSGLAGVKRTDTQYF
TRBV5-1	15	TRBJ1-1	few	CASSPGTGLGTEAFF
TRBV12-3/TRBV12-4	14	TRBJ2-3	few	CASKKLIRTDTQYF
TRBV7-9	16	TRBJ2-1	many	CASSLVVERSYNEQFF
TRBV28	16	TRBJ2-3	many	CASSPWTGASTDTQYF
TRBV7-2	13	TRBJ2-1	NA	CASSTGAYNEQFF
TRBV29-1	13	TRBJ1-5	few	CSVQGALGQPQHF
TRBV12-3/TRBV12-4	24	TRBJ2-1	NA	CASSLHFGDPSFTSGRGVYNEQFF
TRBV6-1	13	TRBJ2-3	few	CASSTSGPLTQYF
TRBV11-2	17	TRBJ2-3	few	CASSLELGRGGTDTQYF
TRBV6-5	12	TRBJ2-5	many	CASSYSRETQYF
TRBV7-2	14	TRBJ2-1	NA	CASRLGGDAPKQFF
TRBV7-3	16	TRBJ2-1	NA	CASSHPASGSGDEQFF
TRBV20-1	14	TRBJ2-1	few	CSATGLAPYNEQFF
TRBV20-1	17	TRBJ2-1	many	CSARDRRASGVYNEQFF